Sequencing of this TCR beta chain was carried out in a study of T cells in Graves' hyperthyroidism and ophthalmopathy. Study background: The initial diagnosis was the point when peripheral blood was collected, ahead of any treatment.

CDR3 length: 14 residues. CDR1 and CDR2 from the germline V gene are SGHTA and FQGNSA. Trimming took 4 bases from V and 2 from J, leaving 12 bases between them. Stable Graves' hyperthyroidism denoted no ophthalmopathy progression over 18 months. Uncontrolled infection, other autoimmune disease, pregnancy or lactation barred patients from enrollment. The PBMCs were taken from more than 8 ml of fresh peripheral blood. As for this clonotype: This may stem from a read error, because a much larger clone lies one nucleotide away. Because it lacks the conserved phenylalanine or tryptophan at the end, this CDR3 is likely a read error.

RNA transcripts served as the template for amplifying TCR beta CDR3 regions. Carried out on the TCR CDR3, a first-round RT-PCR used the HTBI primer set. MiXCR, run by TCRdb on the multiplex PCR reads, gives a single entry per CDR3 protein. Of hundreds of thousands of distinct CDR3 sequences in the sample, under 20% are singletons; the top ten hold over 3.5%. The TCR was taken from a young woman with Graves' hyperthyroidism. Sequenced sample: blood. The rearrangement links TRBV7-2 to TRBJ2-7; D is ambiguous. For the CDR3, the DNA is TGTGCCAGCAGCTGGTATCAAACGACCTACGAGCAGTACCTC. Translating it yields CASSWYQTTYEQYL.